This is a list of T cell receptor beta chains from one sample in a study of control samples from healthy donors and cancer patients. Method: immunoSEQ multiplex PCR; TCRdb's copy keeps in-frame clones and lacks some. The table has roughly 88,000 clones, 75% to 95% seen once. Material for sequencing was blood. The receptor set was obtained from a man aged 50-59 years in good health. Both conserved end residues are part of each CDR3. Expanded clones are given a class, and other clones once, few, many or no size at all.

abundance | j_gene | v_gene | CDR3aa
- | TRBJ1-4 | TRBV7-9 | CASSLVLGNEKLFF
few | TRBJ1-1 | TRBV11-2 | CASTHSFKDTEAFF
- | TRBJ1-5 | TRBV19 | CASSPDRGGNQPQHF
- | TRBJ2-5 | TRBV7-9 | CASSHGGGKQETQYF
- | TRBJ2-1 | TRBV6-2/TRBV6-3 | CASSYRDRAYEQFF
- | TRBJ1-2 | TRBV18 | CASSPRGDGYTF
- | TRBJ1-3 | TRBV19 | CASSSPGGAIYF
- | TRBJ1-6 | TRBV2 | CASSEKEGTGAPLHF
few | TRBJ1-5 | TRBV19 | CASEQEASSGPQHF
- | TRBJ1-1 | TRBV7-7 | CASSWTRNTEAFF
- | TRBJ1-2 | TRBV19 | CASNPPGGGYTF
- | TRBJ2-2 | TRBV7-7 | CASSLGLVGTGELFF
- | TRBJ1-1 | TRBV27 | CASSLKRYTEAFF
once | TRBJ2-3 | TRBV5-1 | CASSLAAGGSTDTQYF
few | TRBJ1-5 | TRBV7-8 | CASSLAGGHYQPQHF
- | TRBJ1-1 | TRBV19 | CASSIRGGTEAFF
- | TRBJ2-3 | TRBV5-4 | CASSLTAAATDTQYF
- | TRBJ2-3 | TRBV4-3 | CASSQLQNTPGGRADTQYF
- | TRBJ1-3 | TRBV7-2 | CASSPAAGLGGNTIYF
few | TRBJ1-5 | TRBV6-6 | CASSSNSPSGQPQHF
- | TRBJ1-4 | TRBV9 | CASSVGTVANEKLFF
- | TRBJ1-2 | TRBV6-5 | CASKRGANTYGYTF
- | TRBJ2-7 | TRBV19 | CATGTAREQYF
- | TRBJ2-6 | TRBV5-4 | CASARGLSGANVLTF
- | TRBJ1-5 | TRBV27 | CASSFQGDYQPQHF
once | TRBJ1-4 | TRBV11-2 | CASSLDRGLQEKLFF
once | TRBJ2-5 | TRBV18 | CASSPYRETQYF
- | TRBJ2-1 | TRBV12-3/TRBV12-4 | CASSSRGWNEQFF
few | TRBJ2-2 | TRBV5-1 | CAIKDEGVSGELFF
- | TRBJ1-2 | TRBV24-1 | CATSAAGELGYTF
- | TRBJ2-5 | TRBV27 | CASSLKGQGIFFVQTQYF
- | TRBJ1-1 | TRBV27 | CASSPRTGGIRNTEAFF
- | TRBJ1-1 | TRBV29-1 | CSVVVNTEAFF
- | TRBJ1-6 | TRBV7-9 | CASSLGGAYNSPLHF
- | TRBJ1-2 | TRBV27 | CASSLSGSGRYGYTF
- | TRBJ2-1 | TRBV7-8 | CASSLQGLVEQFF
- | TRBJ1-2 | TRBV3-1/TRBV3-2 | CASSSLSGGGYTF
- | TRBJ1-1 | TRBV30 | CAWRAPSGGYLMNTEAFF
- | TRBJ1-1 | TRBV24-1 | CATSDLTGREAFF
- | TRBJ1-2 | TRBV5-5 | CASGTPGGNYGYTF
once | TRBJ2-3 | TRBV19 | CASRAGSTDTQYF
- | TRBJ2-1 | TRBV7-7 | CASSLTQWTRQFF
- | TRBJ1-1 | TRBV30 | CAGGANTEAFF
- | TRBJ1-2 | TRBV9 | CASSVGSGSNGYTF
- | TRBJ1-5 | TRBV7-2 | CASSFGGNSNQPQHF
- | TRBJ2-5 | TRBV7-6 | CASSPRGPVVAETQYF
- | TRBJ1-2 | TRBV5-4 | CASSLGTGGNYGYTF
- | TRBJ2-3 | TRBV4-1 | CASSQDRGMWTDTQYF
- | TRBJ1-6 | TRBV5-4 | CASSLGSNSPLHF
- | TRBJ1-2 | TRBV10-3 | CAISESGGGYTF
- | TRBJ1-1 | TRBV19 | CASSKGPTEAFF
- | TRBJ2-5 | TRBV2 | CASAAGQETQYF
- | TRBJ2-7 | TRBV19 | CASSMERTSGVLYF